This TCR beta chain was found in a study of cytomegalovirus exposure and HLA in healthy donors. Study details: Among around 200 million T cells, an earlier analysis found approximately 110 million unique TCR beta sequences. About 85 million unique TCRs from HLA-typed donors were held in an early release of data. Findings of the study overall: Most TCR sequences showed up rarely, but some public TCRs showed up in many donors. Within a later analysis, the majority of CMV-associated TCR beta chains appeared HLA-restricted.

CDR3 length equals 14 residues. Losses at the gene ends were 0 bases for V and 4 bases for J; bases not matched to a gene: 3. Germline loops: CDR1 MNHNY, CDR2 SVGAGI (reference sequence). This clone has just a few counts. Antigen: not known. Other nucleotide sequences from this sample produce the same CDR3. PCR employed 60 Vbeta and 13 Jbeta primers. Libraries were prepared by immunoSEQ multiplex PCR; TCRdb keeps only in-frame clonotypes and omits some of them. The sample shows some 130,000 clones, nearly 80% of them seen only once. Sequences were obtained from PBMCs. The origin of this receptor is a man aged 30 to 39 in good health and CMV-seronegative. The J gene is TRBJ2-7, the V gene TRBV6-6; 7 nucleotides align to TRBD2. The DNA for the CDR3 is TGTGCCAGCAGTTACTCCGCCGGGGGGTACGAGCAGTACTTC. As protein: CASSYSAGGYEQYF.